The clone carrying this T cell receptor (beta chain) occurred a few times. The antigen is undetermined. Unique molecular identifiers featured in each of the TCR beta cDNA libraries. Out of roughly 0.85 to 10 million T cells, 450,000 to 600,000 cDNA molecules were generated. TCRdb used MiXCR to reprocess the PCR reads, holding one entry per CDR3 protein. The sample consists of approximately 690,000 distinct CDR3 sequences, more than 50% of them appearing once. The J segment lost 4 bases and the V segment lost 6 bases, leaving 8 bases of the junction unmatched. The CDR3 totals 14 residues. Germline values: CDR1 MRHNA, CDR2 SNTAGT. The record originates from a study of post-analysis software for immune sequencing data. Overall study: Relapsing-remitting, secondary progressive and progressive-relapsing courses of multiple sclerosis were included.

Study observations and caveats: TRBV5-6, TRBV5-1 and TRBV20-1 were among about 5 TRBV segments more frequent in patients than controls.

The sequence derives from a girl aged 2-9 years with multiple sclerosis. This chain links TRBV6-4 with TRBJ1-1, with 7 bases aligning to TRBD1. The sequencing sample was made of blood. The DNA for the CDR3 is TGTGCCAGCAGACAAGACAGGGATGGCACTGAAGCTTTCTTT. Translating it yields CASRQDRDGTEAFF.